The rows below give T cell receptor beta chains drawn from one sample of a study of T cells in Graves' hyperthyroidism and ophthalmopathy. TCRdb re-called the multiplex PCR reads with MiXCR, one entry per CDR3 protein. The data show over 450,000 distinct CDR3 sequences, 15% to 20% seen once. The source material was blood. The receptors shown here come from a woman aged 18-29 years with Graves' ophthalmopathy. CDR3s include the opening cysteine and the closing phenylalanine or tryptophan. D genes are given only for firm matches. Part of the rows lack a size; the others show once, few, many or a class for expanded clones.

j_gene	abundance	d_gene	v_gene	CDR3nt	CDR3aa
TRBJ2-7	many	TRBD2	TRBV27	TGTGCCAGCAGTCCAAGGACTAGCGGGATGATTGTCTACGAGCAGTACTTC	CASSPRTSGMIVYEQYF
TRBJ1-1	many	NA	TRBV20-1	TGCAGTGCAAGATTTCTATATGAAGCTTTCTTT	CSARFLYEAFF
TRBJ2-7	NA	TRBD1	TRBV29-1	TGCAGCGTTGAACTAACGGACAGGGAAGGGAACGAGCAGTACTTC	CSVELTDREGNEQYF
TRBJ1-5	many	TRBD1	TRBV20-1	TGCAGTGCTAGAGGAGGGACAGGGGAGCGTCAGCCCCAGCATTTT	CSARGGTGERQPQHF
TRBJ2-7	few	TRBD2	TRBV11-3	TGTGCCAGCTCACTCTCGACTAGCGGGGGCCGATCCTCCTACGAGCAGTACTTC	CASSLSTSGGRSSYEQYF
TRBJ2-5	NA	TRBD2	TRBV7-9	TGTGCCAGCAGCTTAGCACCGGGACTAGAGGCGAAGAAGGAGACCCAGTACTTC	CASSLAPGLEAKKETQYF
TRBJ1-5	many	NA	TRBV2	TGTGCCAGCAGTGGGTCAGGGCACAGACAGCCCCAGCATTTT	CASSGSGHRQPQHF
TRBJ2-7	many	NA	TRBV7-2	TGTGCCAGCAGCTTAAGGAGCGGCTCCTTAGCGGAGCAGTACTTC	CASSLRSGSLAEQYF
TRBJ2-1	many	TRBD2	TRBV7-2	TGTGCCAGCAGCCGGAGCGGGGGGGCCTTGCGTGAGCAGTTCTTC	CASSRSGGALREQFF
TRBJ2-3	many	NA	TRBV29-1	TGCAGCGTTGCCCCCCCAGGGAGTAGCACAGATACGCAGTATTTT	CSVAPPGSSTDTQYF
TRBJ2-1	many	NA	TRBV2	TGTGCCAGCAAAGGGGACGCACTGGGGGAGCAGTTCTTC	CASKGDALGEQFF
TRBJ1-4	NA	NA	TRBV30	TGTGCCTGGAGTGAGGACAGAATAAATGAAAAACTGTTTTTT	CAWSEDRINEKLFF
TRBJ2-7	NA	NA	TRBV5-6	TGTGCCAGCAGCCCCGGGTTGGACAGCACAGATACCTACGAGCAGTACTTC	CASSPGLDSTDTYEQYF
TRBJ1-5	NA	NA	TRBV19	TGTGCCAGTAGTACAGACCTATCCGACGGATCCCAACCCCTTAATCAGCCCCAGCATTTT	CASSTDLSDGSQPLNQPQHF
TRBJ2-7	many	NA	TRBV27	TGTGCCAGCAGGCCTGGGGGGTGGGCCTACGAGCAGTACTTC	CASRPGGWAYEQYF
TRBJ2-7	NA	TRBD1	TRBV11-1	TGTGCCAGCAGCTTAAACGACAGGGGGCTGGATGAGCAGTACTTC	CASSLNDRGLDEQYF
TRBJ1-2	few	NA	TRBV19	TGTGCCAGTAGTCCCTCCTCAGGGATTGGTGGCTACACCTTC	CASSPSSGIGGYTF
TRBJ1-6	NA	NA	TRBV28	TGTGCCAGCAGAGTCTATTTTCAAGGTTCACCCCTCCACTTT	CASRVYFQGSPLHF
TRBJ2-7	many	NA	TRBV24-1	TGTGCCACCAGTAAAAGGGGACGGGGCTACGAGCAGTACTTC	CATSKRGRGYEQYF
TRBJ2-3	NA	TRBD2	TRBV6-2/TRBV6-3	TGTGCCAGCAGTTACGGGGCTAGCGGGGGGGGCACAGATACGCAGTATTTT	CASSYGASGGGTDTQYF
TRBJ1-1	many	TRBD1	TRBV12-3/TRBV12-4	TGTGCCAGCAATCCGACAGGGGCAGCAATTGAAGCTTTCTTT	CASNPTGAAIEAFF
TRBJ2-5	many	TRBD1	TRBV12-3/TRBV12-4	TGTGCCAGCAGTTTACCGGGACAGGAACAAGAGACCCAGTACTTC	CASSLPGQEQETQYF
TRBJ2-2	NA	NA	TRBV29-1	TGCAGCGTTGGAGAGGGGACTTGGGACACCGGGGAGCTGTTTTTT	CSVGEGTWDTGELFF
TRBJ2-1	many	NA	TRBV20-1	TGCAGTGCTGGAACCATGTATGATGAGCAGTTCTTC	CSAGTMYDEQFF
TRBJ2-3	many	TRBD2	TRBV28	TGTGCCAGCAGTAGCGGGATGGATAGCACAGATACGCAGTATTTT	CASSSGMDSTDTQYF
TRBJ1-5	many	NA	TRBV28	TGTGCCAGCAGTTTCATGGGGGCCAATCAGCCCCAGCATTTT	CASSFMGANQPQHF
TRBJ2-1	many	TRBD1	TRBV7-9	TGTGCCAGCAGCGAAGGGACAGGGGGCTTCAATGAGCAGTTCTTC	CASSEGTGGFNEQFF
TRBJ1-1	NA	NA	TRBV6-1	TGTGCCAGCAGTCTAATCTTAGCAGACACTGAAGCTTTCTTT	CASSLILADTEAFF
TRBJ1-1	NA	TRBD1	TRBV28	TGTGCCAGCAGTTTATACGGGACAGGGGGGAACACTGAAGCTTTCTTT	CASSLYGTGGNTEAFF
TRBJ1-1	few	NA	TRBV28	TGTGCCAGCAGTTCCTCCGTCGCTGAAGCTTTCTTT	CASSSSVAEAFF
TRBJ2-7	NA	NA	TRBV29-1	TGCAGCGTTGAAGACCCTGAGGGTAGTGAGCCCTACGAGCAGTACTTC	CSVEDPEGSEPYEQYF
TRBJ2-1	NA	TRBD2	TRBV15	TGTGCCACCAGCACTCCGGGACTAGCGTCCAACAATGAGCAGTTCTTC	CATSTPGLASNNEQFF
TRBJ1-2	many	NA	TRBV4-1	TGCGCCAGCAGCCAAGATCCCAAACAGGGTCACTATGGCTACACCTTC	CASSQDPKQGHYGYTF
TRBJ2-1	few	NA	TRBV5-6	TGTGCCAGCAGCTTGGCCAACGGGGTCAATGAGCAGTTCTTC	CASSLANGVNEQFF
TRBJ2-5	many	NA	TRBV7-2	TGTGCCAGCAGCTTAGAAGTTTTCAACCAAGAGACCCAGTACTTC	CASSLEVFNQETQYF
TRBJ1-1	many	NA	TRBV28	TGTGCCAGCAGTTTCACGGGAGTCGAGAACACTGAAGCTTTCTTT	CASSFTGVENTEAFF
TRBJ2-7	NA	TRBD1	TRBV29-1	TGCAGCGTCGCCGGGGTCGTAGCAGGGGGCACCTCCGGGGAGAGCTACGAGCAGTACTTC	CSVAGVVAGGTSGESYEQYF
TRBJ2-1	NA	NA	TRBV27	TGTGCCAGCAGTTTCCTACCTACTAGTATCAATGAGCAGTTCTTC	CASSFLPTSINEQFF
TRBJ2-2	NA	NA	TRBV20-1	TGCAGTGCTAGACCGGTCGGGACCGGGGAGCTGTTTTTT	CSARPVGTGELFF
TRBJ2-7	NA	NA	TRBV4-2	TGTGCCAGCAGCCCGAATCGGGACCCAGCCTACGAGCAGTACTTC	CASSPNRDPAYEQYF
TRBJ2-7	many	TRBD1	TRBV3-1	TGTGCCAGCAGTCAGGACAGGGTCAACGAGCAGTACTTC	CASSQDRVNEQYF
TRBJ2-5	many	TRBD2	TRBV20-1	TGCAGTGCTAGAGGTCGACTAGCGGGAGCGGAGACCCAGTACTTC	CSARGRLAGAETQYF
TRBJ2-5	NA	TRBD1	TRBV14	TGTGCCAGCAGCCCCTACAGGGGGCTACAAGAGACCCAGTACTTC	CASSPYRGLQETQYF